The source of this TCR beta chain is a study of T cell repertoires in cytomegalovirus infection. For the study at large: The authors relied on CMV epitopes, both recently identified HLA-C-restricted and well-studied HLA-B-restricted. From public TCR beta signatures came an indication of both CMV infection and matching HLA type. Study findings and constraints: What dominated the ex vivo response were HLA-C-restricted CMV-specific TCR beta clonotypes. There were carriers of CMV plus the relevant HLA, and cumulative public TCR beta family frequency identified them.

This CDR3 comprises 13 residues. The V segment lost 10 bases and the J segment 7 bases; nucleotides outside the gene matches: 8. As to this clonotype: The target antigen is unknown.

TCRdb re-called the reads through MiXCR, storing one row per CDR3 protein. Of approximately 770,000 distinct CDR3 sequences listed, 25% to 35% are singletons. Sequences were derived from cultured CD8+ T cells from PBMCs, sampled from culture after CMV antigen stimulation. The TCR originated in a human donor in good health (CMV status not recorded). Some clones in this sample may be carry-over from other donors' samples. The V call is TRBV12-3 or TRBV12-4, the J call TRBJ1-3, with 9 bases identical to TRBD1. The CDR3 spells CAKPGQGQNTIYF. The CDR3 DNA follows: TGTGCCAAGCCGGGACAGGGTCAGAACACCATATATTTT.